This T cell receptor (beta chain) was found in a study of technical replicates of blood from four donors. The method was immunoSEQ multiplex PCR; TCRdb's version includes in-frame clones alone and lacks a portion of them. The repertoire includes tens of thousands of clones, about nine tenths of them detected once, and approximately 0.36% sits in the top ten. Germline V gene lookup returns CDR1 SGHNT and CDR2 YYREEE (reference sequence). The V gene lost 2 bases and the J gene lost 5 bases, with 13 bases spanning the gap. This CDR3 comprises 14 residues. The sequenced sample was T cells isolated from PBMCs. J is TRBJ1-1 and V is TRBV5-4, with D hard to call. The TCR comes from a human donor in good health. The DNA of the CDR3 is TGTGCCAGCAGCTTCGGGAGGGCGGGGACTGAAGCTTTCTTT. It encodes CASSFGRAGTEAFF.